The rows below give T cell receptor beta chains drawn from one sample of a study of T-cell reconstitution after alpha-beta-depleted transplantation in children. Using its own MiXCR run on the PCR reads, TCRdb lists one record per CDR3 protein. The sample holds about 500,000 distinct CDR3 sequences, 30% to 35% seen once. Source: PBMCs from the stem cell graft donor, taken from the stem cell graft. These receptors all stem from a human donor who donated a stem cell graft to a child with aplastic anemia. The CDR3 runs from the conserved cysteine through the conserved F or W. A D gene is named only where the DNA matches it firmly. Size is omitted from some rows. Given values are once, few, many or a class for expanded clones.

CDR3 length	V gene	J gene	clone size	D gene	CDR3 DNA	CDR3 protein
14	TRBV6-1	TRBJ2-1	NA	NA	TGTGCCAGCAGGAAGGGGCTCACTGACAATGAGCAGTTCTTC	CASRKGLTDNEQFF
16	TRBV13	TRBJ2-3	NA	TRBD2	TGTGCCAGCAGCGAGGACGGAAAGCGGGAGGCAGATACGCAGTATTTT	CASSEDGKREADTQYF
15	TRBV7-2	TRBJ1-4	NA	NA	TGTGCCAGCAGCTTAGCGGCCGGGACTAATGAAAAACTGTTTTTT	CASSLAAGTNEKLFF
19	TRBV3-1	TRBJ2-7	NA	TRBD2	TGTGCCAGCAGTAAGATTGGGTTTTCCGGGACTAGCGACGCGTACGAGCAGTACTTC	CASSKIGFSGTSDAYEQYF
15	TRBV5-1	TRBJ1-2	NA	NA	TGCGCCAGCCGGAATCAGGCCACCTTAAACTATGGCTACACCTTC	CASRNQATLNYGYTF
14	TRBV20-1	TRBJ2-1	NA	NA	TGCAGTGCTAGAGAGGGATCGCCCTACAATGAGCAGTTCTTC	CSAREGSPYNEQFF
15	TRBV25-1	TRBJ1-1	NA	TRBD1	TGTGCCAGCAGTTCCTGGGACAGGGAGGACACTGAAGCTTTCTTT	CASSSWDREDTEAFF
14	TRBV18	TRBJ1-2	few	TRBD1	TGTGCCAGCTCACCAACGCAGGGGGCTGATGGCTACACCTTC	CASSPTQGADGYTF
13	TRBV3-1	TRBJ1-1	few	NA	TGTGCCAGCAGCCCTGGGGATTTCACTGAAGCTTTCTTT	CASSPGDFTEAFF
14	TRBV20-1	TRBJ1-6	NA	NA	TGCAGTGCTAGAGCCTGGGACGTGAAACAACCCCTCCACTTT	CSARAWDVKQPLHF
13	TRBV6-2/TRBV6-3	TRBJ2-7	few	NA	TGTGCCAGCAGTTACTGGCAGTTCTACGAGCAGTACTTC	CASSYWQFYEQYF
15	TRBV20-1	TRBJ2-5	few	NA	TGCAGTGCTAGAGTCGGCGCGCCAGTTGGGGAGACCCAGTACTTC	CSARVGAPVGETQYF
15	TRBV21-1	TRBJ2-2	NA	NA	TGTGCCAGCGAGGGGCATGGTCCGGGGACCGGGGAGCTGTTTTTT	CASEGHGPGTGELFF
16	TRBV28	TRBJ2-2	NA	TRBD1	TGTGCCAGCAGCTCGTGGGGACAGGCGAACGCCGGGGAGCTGTTTTTT	CASSSWGQANAGELFF
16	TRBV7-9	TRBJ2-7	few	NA	TGTGCCAGCAGCTTGGGACGGAGTGGGACTTCCTACGAGCAGTACTTC	CASSLGRSGTSYEQYF
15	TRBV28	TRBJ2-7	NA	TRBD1	TGTGCCAGCAGTCCCTACCGGACAGGGGGGGCCGAGCAGTACTTC	CASSPYRTGGAEQYF
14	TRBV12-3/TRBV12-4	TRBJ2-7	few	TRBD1	TGTGCCAGCAGTCCTATGCAGGGGGCAATCGAGCAGTACTTC	CASSPMQGAIEQYF
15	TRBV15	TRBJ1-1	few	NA	TGTGCCACCAGCAGGGGGGGGGCCGCAACGGGTGAAGCTTTCTTT	CATSRGGAATGEAFF
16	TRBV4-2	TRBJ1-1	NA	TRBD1	TGTGCCAGCAGCCCCCCGAGGGGACAGATGAACACTGAAGCTTTCTTT	CASSPPRGQMNTEAFF
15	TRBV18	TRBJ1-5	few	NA	TGTGCCAGCTCACCAGGATTTAATTTCAATCAGCCCCAGCATTTT	CASSPGFNFNQPQHF
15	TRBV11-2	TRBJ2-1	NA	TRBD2	TGTGCCAGCAGCACGCCGGGACTAGCGAGGTCCGAGCAGTTCTTC	CASSTPGLARSEQFF
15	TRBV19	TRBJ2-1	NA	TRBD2	TGTGCCAGTAGTATCGCGGGAGGGCCGTGGAATGAGCAGTTCTTC	CASSIAGGPWNEQFF
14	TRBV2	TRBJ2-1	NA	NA	TGTGCCAGCAGGATTGAGCGGGCCTACAATGAGCAGTTCTTC	CASRIERAYNEQFF
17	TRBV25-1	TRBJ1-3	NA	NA	TGTGCCAGCAGTGACCATACCGGGGGATTCTCTGGAAACACCATATATTTT	CASSDHTGGFSGNTIYF
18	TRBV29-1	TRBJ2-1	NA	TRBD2	TGCAGCGTTAAATACGGGACTAGCGGGAGGGCCGTGGTTTATGAGCAGTTCTTC	CSVKYGTSGRAVVYEQFF
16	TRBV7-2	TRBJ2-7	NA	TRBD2	TGTGCCAGCAGCCACATCTCCGGCGGGAGTACCTACGAGCAGTACTTC	CASSHISGGSTYEQYF
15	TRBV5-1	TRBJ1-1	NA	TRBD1	TGCGCCAGCAGCTACTCGGGACAGGGAAACACTGAAGCTTTCTTT	CASSYSGQGNTEAFF
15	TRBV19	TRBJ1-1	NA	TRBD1	TGTGCCAGTAGTTTAATACAGGGGAGAGGTACTGAAGCTTTCTTT	CASSLIQGRGTEAFF
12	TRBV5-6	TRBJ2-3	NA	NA	TGTGCCAGCAGCTTGTTTGAAGATACGCAGTATTTT	CASSLFEDTQYF
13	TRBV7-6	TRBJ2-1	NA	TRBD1	TGTGCCAGCAGCTTGGGGACAGGGCTTGAGCAGTTCTTC	CASSLGTGLEQFF
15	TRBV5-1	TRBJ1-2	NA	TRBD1	TGCGCCAGCAGCTCGCCGGGACAGGGGATCTATGGCTACACCTTC	CASSSPGQGIYGYTF
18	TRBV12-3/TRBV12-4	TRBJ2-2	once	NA	TGTGCCAGCAGTTTAGCCCTCCTAGGGGCGGGCGGGCCCGGGGAGCTGTTTTTT	CASSLALLGAGGPGELFF
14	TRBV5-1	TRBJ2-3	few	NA	TGCGCCAGCAGGCCCGGGACTTCCGCAGATACGCAGTATTTT	CASRPGTSADTQYF
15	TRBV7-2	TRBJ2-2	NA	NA	TGTGCCAGCAGCAACCATGGACCGGGGTCGGGGGAGCTGTTTTTT	CASSNHGPGSGELFF
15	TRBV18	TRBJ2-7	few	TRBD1	TGTGCCAGCTCACCCGGGACAGGGGTCCCCTACGAGCAGTACTTC	CASSPGTGVPYEQYF
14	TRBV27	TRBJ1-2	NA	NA	TGTGCCAGCAGGGAGAGGAAGAAAATGGGGGGCTACACCTTC	CASRERKKMGGYTF
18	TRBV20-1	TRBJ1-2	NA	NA	TGCAGTGCTAGAGATAAGGATGGGGCAGGGACTAGGGGCTATGGCTACACCTTC	CSARDKDGAGTRGYGYTF
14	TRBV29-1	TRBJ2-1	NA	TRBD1	TGCAGCGTTGATTCAGGGGGCTCCTACAATGAGCAGTTCTTC	CSVDSGGSYNEQFF
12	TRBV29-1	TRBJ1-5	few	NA	TGCAGCGTTGCCTTGGGCAATCAGCCCCAGCATTTT	CSVALGNQPQHF
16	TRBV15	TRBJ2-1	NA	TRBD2	TGTGCCACCAGCAGAGATCGGGCTAGCGGATACAATGAGCAGTTCTTC	CATSRDRASGYNEQFF
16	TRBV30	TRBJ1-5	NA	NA	TGTGCCTGGAGTGTTGGGGGGGCCTTGGGCAATCAGCCCCAGCATTTT	CAWSVGGALGNQPQHF
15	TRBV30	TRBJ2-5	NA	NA	TGTGCCTGGAGTGTAAGGGGGGCTAGTAGAGAGACCCAGTACTTC	CAWSVRGASRETQYF
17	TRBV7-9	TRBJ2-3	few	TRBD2	TGTGCCAGCAGCTCTAACTTAATAGCGGGCCGCACAGATACGCAGTATTTT	CASSSNLIAGRTDTQYF
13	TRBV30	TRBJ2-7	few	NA	TGTGCCTGGAGTGTCCTAAGCAGCTACGAGCAGTACTTC	CAWSVLSSYEQYF